The next 2 T cell receptor beta chains were all read from a single sample in a study of tissue T cells after allogeneic stem cell transplantation. Indicated time point: mouse harvest day 7 after allogeneic transplant. Mouse grafts combined 10^7 T-cell-depleted bone marrow cells with 10^6 splenic CD5+ T cells. This table comes from immunoSEQ multiplex PCR, and its TCRdb copy is limited to in-frame clones, with some not included. The sample yields 8,500 to 9,000 clones, 44% seen once. The sample taken for sequencing was skin. All receptors derive from a female BALB/c mouse given C57BL/6 T cells with graft-versus-host disease after an allogeneic hematopoietic cell transplant.

Details on this clone: Gene names and germline match the mouse. Read coverage stops 1 residue before the CDR3 terminus; the germline J gene supplies the remainder. The chain uses TRBV26 and TRBJ1-6, with TRBD1 matching over 7 bases. TRBJ1-6 is given ORF status, its function remaining uncertain. V shed 6 bases, J shed 9 bases, and the junction held 2 bases outside the gene matches. Germline V gene lookup returns CDR1 KGHPV and CDR2 FQNQEV (reference sequence). The CDR3 consists of 12 residues. Partial CDR3 DNA: TGTGCCAGCAGATCAGGGGGTTCGCCCCTCTAC. It translates to CASRSGGSPLY. From start to end, the CDR3 is CASRSGGSPLYF.

This clone was detected only a few times. Each gene name is a mouse one. Read sequence stops 1 residue before the CDR3 end, and the germline J gene provides the missing end. The chain links TRBV26 to TRBJ2-7; D perhaps matches TRBD1 (6 bases). The V and J ends lost 2 bases and 0 bases respectively, with 8 bases between them. CDR1 KGHPV and CDR2 FQNQEV come from the germline V gene (reference sequence). The CDR3 runs to 14 residues. CDR3 loop: CASSLGQSSYEQYF. CDR3 DNA (partial): TGTGCCAGCAGTCTGGGACAGAGCTCCTATGAACAGTAC.